This T cell receptor beta chain was captured in a study of T cell responses to AZD1222 COVID-19 vaccine. As for the study in general: Pooled in the analysis were second doses at about 4 or about 12 weeks. The study, taken as a whole, reports: Vaccine-related CD4 TCRs covered spike, predominating at 160-218 and 743-854. Targets within unmutated variant regions were reportedly found for nearly half of spike-specific TCRs. Spike-specific TCRs gained breadth and depth after people received two AZD1222 doses.

About this clone: The antigen remains unidentified.

Looked up from germline, CDR1 is SGHVS and CDR2 is FQNEAQ. Unmatched junction bases numbered 6, after V lost 1 base and J lost 0 bases. The length of the CDR3 is 18 residues. Sequenced by immunoSEQ multiplex PCR; TCRdb stores in-frame clones only, minus some. The sample includes 90,000 to 150,000 clones, around 85% of them seen just once. The specimen was peripheral blood, collected on day 0 of AZD1222 vaccination. V and J are TRBV7-8 and TRBJ2-6, with 7 positions matching TRBD2. This TCR came from an adult in good health. The CDR3 nucleotides are TGTGCCAGCAGCTTAGGACTCGGGAGGAGCTCTGGGGCCAACGTCCTGACTTTC. It is translated as CASSLGLGRSSGANVLTF.